Following are 6 T cell receptor beta chains from one sample sequenced in a study of cytomegalovirus exposure and HLA in healthy donors. Clones were read by immunoSEQ multiplex PCR, and TCRdb kept only the in-frame ones, dropping some. Of 150,000 to 200,000 clones listed, 86% are singletons. Sequenced material: PBMCs. Every receptor here comes from a man aged 18 to 30 in good health and CMV-seropositive.

The chain uses TRBV6-6 and TRBJ1-5; the D gene is possibly TRBD1 (6 bases). Germline loops: CDR1 MNHNY, CDR2 SVGAGI (reference sequence). There are 15 residues in the CDR3. V shed 0 bases and J shed 4 bases, with 10 bases lying between them. This chain's CDR3 is CASSYSRGRNQPQHF. CDR3 bases: TGTGCCAGCAGTTACTCCAGGGGACGAAATCAGCCCCAGCATTTT.

This sequence joins TRBV9 and TRBJ1-2; 7 bases are shared with TRBD1. Germline V gene lookup returns CDR1 SGDLS and CDR2 YYNGEE. V shed 3 bases and J 4 bases; nucleotides not matched to a gene: 15. The CDR3 extends over 17 amino acids. CDR3 sequence reads: CASSGETGTALFYGYTF. CDR3 DNA sequence: TGTGCCAGCAGCGGAGAGACCGGGACAGCCCTTTTCTATGGCTACACCTTC.

CDR3 in amino acids: CASSSDSGEQFF. The CDR3 nucleotides are TGCGCCAGCAGCTCGGACAGCGGCGAGCAGTTCTTC. V usage is TRBV5-1 and J usage is TRBJ2-1; possible D gene TRBD1, 6 bases. V was cut by 3 bases and J by 10 bases, with 11 bases left in between. Germline V gene lookup returns CDR1 SGHRS and CDR2 YFSETQ. The CDR3 runs to 12 residues. The full variable domain, its missing parts supplied by reference TRBV5-1 and TRBJ2-1, is KAGVTQTPRYLIKTRGQQVTLSCSPISGHRSVSWYQQTPGQGLQFLFEYFSETQRNKGNFPGRFSGRQFSNSRSEMNVSTLELGDSALYLCASSSDSGEQFFGPGTRLTVL.

J is TRBJ2-3 and V is TRBV5-1; 13 nucleotides match TRBD2. The germline CDR1 and CDR2 sequences are SGHRS and YFSETQ. Germline trimming cut 4 bases from V and 1 base from J; bases unmatched to any gene: 6. The CDR3 extends over 17 amino acids. CDR3 nucleotides: TGCGCCAGCAGCCTCCGACTAGCGGGAGGTGGCACAGATACGCAGTATTTT. It specifies CASSLRLAGGGTDTQYF.

The chain combines TRBV9 with TRBJ2-1; 7 nucleotides agree with TRBD2. Looked up from germline, CDR1 is SGDLS and CDR2 is YYNGEE. This CDR3 has 14 amino acids. V dropped 7 bases and J dropped 5; count of bases not matched to a gene: 9. The CDR3 DNA sequence: TGTGCCAGCGTCGCGGGAGACCTTAACAATGAGCAGTTCTTC. Translated, it gives CASVAGDLNNEQFF.

V and J are TRBV14 and TRBJ1-4; D remains ambiguous. V dropped 0 bases and J dropped 7 bases, with 12 bases sitting between them. The CDR3 sequence is 15 residues long. In germline, CDR1 is SGHDN, CDR2 FVKESK. The CDR3 protein is CASSQDWRVGEKLFF. The DNA for the CDR3 is TGTGCCAGCAGCCAAGATTGGAGGGTGGGTGAAAAACTGTTTTTT. The full variable domain, with the rest looked up from reference TRBV14 and TRBJ1-4, is EAGVTQFPSHSVIEKGQTVTLRCDPISGHDNLYWYRRVMGKEIKFLLHFVKESKQDESGMPNNRFLAERTGGTYSTLKVQPAELEDSGVYFCASSQDWRVGEKLFFGSGTQLSVL.